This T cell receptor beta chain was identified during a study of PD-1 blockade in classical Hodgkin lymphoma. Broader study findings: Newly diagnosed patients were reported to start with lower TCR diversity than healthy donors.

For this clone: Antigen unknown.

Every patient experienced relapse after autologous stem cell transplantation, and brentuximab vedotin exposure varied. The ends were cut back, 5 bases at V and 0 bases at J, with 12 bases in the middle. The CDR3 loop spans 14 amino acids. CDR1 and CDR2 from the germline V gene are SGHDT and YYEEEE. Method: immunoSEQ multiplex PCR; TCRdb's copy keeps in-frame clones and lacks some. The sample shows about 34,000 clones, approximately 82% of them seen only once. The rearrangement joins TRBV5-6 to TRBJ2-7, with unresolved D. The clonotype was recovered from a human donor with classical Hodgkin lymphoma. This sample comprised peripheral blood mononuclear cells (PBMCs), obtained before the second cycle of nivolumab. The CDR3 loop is CASSTSWGSYEQYF. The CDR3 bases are TGTGCCAGCAGTACGAGCTGGGGCTCCTACGAGCAGTACTTC.